The rows below give T cell receptor beta chains drawn from one sample of a study of blood T cell repertoires in COVID-19. TCRdb's table, derived via immunoSEQ multiplex PCR, lists solely in-frame clones and lacks some. The table lists about 380,000 clones, roughly 86% of them singletons, with 1% to 1.5% in the top ten. Sequencing was done on a sample of PBMCs or T cells enriched from blood (not recorded which). All receptors derive from a man in his thirties or forties who had recovered from COVID-19. Both conserved end residues are part of each CDR3. Each record gives: clone size, V gene, D gene, J gene, CDR3 DNA, CDR3 protein. The D gene is left open where the match is weak. Clone sizes are given selectively: once, few, many, or a class where the clone is expanded.

size: NA
V: TRBV11-3
D: TRBD2
J: TRBJ2-3
DNA: TGTGCCAGCAGCTGGGGGGGGAACACAGATACGCAGTATTTT
CDR3: CASSWGGNTDTQYF

size: NA
V: TRBV5-1
D: NA
J: TRBJ2-7
DNA: TGCGCCAGCAGCTTGTCGGCAGGGTCTGGGTACGAGCAGTACTTC
CDR3: CASSLSAGSGYEQYF

size: few
V: TRBV6-4
D: NA
J: TRBJ1-1
DNA: TGTGCCAGCAGTGACTCTAGCAGGGGTACTGAAGCTTTCTTT
CDR3: CASSDSSRGTEAFF

size: NA
V: TRBV4-1
D: TRBD1
J: TRBJ1-5
DNA: TGCGCCAGCAGCCGAACGCCGGGACAGGGTCAGCCCCAGCATTTT
CDR3: CASSRTPGQGQPQHF

size: NA
V: TRBV5-6
D: TRBD1
J: TRBJ1-3
DNA: TGTGCCAGCAGCTTTAGGACAGGGCGCTCTGGAAACACCATATATTTT
CDR3: CASSFRTGRSGNTIYF

size: NA
V: TRBV20-1
D: NA
J: TRBJ2-1
DNA: TGCAGTGCTAGTTATGCGTACAATGAGCAGTTCTTC
CDR3: CSASYAYNEQFF

size: NA
V: TRBV5-1
D: NA
J: TRBJ2-7
DNA: TGCGCCAGCAGCTTGGAGGGGACCTACGAGCAGTACTTC
CDR3: CASSLEGTYEQYF

size: NA
V: TRBV4-2
D: NA
J: TRBJ1-2
DNA: TGTGCCAGCAGCCAGGGAGGCTTGTATGGCTACACCTTC
CDR3: CASSQGGLYGYTF

size: NA
V: TRBV6-5
D: NA
J: TRBJ1-1
DNA: TGTGCCAGCAGTTTAACACGGGACACTGAAGCTTTCTTT
CDR3: CASSLTRDTEAFF

size: NA
V: TRBV7-8
D: NA
J: TRBJ1-1
DNA: TGTGCCAGCAGCTTAGTTGGCAGTAACACTGAAGCTTTCTTT
CDR3: CASSLVGSNTEAFF

size: few
V: TRBV5-4
D: TRBD1
J: TRBJ1-1
DNA: TGTGCCAGCAGTTTCGCCGGGACAGGGGGCTCAGAGGCTTTCTTT
CDR3: CASSFAGTGGSEAFF

size: few
V: TRBV15
D: NA
J: TRBJ1-5
DNA: TGTGCCACCAGCAGAGATCGGGGTGCCGATCAGCCCCAGCATTTT
CDR3: CATSRDRGADQPQHF

size: NA
V: TRBV10-1
D: NA
J: TRBJ1-3
DNA: TGCGCCAGCTCTGGGTATCCGGGCACCATATATTTT
CDR3: CASSGYPGTIYF

size: NA
V: TRBV18
D: NA
J: TRBJ2-1
DNA: TGTGCCAGCTCACCACGGCAGGGCCCCTACAATGAGCAGTTCTTC
CDR3: CASSPRQGPYNEQFF

size: few
V: TRBV19
D: NA
J: TRBJ1-3
DNA: TGTGCCAGTATTAACTCTGGAAACACCATATATTTT
CDR3: CASINSGNTIYF

size: NA
V: TRBV10-3
D: NA
J: TRBJ1-1
DNA: TGTGCCATCTGGGGGGGAATGGACACTGAAGCTTTCTTT
CDR3: CAIWGGMDTEAFF

size: once
V: TRBV12-5
D: NA
J: TRBJ2-7
DNA: TGTGCTAGTGCCATGACGGCCAGGGGTGAAAACGAGCAGTACTTC
CDR3: CASAMTARGENEQYF

size: NA
V: TRBV7-6
D: TRBD1
J: TRBJ2-3
DNA: TGTGCCAGCAGCTTAGTGCAGGGGGCAGGGGATACGCAGTATTTT
CDR3: CASSLVQGAGDTQYF

size: NA
V: TRBV4-3
D: NA
J: TRBJ1-2
DNA: TGCGCCAGCAGCCAGGATCTCCATAACAGGGTCTATGGCTACACCTTC
CDR3: CASSQDLHNRVYGYTF

size: few
V: TRBV27
D: TRBD1
J: TRBJ1-6
DNA: TGTGCCAGCAAGGGACAGGGAACTTCACCCCTCCACTTT
CDR3: CASKGQGTSPLHF

size: NA
V: TRBV10-2
D: TRBD1
J: TRBJ1-2
DNA: TGCGCCAGCAGGGAGGGGACAGGGATCGTTGGCTACACCTTC
CDR3: CASREGTGIVGYTF

size: NA
V: TRBV2
D: TRBD1
J: TRBJ1-1
DNA: TGTGCCAGCAGTCCTAGACAGGGCGAACTTGAAGCTTTCTTT
CDR3: CASSPRQGELEAFF

size: NA
V: TRBV5-4
D: TRBD1
J: TRBJ1-2
DNA: TGTGCCAGCAGCTTCCCCATGACAGGGGGGTCCTATGGCTACACCTTC
CDR3: CASSFPMTGGSYGYTF